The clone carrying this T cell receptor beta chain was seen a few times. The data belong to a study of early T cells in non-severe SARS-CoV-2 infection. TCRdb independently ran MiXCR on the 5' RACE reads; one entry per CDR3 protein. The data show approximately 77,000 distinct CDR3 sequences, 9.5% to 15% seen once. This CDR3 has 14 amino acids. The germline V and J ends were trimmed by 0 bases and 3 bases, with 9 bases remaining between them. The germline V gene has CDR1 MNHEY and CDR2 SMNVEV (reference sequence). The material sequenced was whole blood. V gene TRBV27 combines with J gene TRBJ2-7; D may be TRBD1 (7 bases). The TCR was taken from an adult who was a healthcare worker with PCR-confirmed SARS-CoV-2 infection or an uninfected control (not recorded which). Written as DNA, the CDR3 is TGTGCCAGCAGTTTATCGCGGGACAGCTACGAGCAGTACTTC. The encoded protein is CASSLSRDSYEQYF.